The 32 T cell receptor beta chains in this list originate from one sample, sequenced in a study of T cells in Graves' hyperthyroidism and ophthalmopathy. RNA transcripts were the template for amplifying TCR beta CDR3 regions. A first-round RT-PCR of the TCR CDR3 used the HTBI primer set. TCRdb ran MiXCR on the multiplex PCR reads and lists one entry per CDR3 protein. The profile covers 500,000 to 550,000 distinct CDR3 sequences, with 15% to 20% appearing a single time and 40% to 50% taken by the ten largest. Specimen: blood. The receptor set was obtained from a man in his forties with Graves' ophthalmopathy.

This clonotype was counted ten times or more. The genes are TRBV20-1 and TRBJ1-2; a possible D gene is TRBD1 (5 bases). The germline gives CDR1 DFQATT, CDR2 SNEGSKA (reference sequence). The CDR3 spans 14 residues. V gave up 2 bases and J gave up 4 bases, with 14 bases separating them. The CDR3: CSARPGTTGYGYTF. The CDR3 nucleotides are TGCAGTGCTAGACCCGGCACAACAGGCTATGGCTACACCTTC.

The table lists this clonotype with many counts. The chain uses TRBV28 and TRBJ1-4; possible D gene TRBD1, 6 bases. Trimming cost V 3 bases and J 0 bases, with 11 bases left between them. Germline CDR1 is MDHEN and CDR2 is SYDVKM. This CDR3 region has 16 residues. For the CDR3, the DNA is TGTGCCAGCAGTTTCTGGGACATTGCAACTAATGAAAAACTGTTTTTT. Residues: CASSFWDIATNEKLFF.

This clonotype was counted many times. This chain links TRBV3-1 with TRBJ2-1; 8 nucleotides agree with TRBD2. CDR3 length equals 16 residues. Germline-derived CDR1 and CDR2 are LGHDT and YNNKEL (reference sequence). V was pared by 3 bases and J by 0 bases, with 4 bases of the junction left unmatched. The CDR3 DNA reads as TGTGCCAGCAGCCAGGGGAGCGGGAGCTCCTACAATGAGCAGTTCTTC. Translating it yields CASSQGSGSSYNEQFF.

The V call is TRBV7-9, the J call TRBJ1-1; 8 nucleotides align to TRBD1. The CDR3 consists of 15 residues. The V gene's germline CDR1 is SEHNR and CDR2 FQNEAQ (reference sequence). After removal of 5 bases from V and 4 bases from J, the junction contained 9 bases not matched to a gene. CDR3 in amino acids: CASSPYGTGVTEAFF. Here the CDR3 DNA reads TGTGCCAGCAGCCCGTACGGGACAGGTGTCACTGAAGCTTTCTTT.

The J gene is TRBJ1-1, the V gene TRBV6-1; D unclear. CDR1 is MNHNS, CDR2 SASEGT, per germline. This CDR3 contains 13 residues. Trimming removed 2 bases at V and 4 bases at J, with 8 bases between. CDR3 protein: CASSELGSTEAFF. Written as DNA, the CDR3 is TGTGCCAGCAGTGAATTGGGGAGCACTGAAGCTTTCTTT.

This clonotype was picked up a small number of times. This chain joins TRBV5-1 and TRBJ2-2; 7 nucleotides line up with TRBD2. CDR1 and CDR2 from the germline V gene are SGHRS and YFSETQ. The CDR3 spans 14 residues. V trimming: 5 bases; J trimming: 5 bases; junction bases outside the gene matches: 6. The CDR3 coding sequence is TGCGCCAGCAGTCAAGGGGAGGGGACCGGGGAGCTGTTTTTT. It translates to CASSQGEGTGELFF.

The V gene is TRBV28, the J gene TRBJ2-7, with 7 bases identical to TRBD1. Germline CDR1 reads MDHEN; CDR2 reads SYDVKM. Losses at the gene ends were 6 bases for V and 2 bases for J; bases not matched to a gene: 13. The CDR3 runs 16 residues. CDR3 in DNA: TGTGCCAGCAGCCAAGTCACCGGGACAGCAGCCTACGAGCAGTACTTC. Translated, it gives CASSQVTGTAAYEQYF.

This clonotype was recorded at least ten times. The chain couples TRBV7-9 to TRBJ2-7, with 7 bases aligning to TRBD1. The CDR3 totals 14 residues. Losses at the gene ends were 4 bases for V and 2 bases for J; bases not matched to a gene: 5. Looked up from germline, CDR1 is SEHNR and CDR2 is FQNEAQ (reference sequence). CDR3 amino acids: CASSSGTAAYEQYF. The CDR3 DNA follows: TGTGCCAGCAGCTCCGGGACAGCAGCCTACGAGCAGTACTTC.

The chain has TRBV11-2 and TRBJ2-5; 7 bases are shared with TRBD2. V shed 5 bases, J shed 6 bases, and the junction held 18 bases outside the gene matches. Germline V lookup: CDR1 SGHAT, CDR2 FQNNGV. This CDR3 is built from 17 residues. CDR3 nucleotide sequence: TGTGCCAGCAGCCGTGAGTTACCTAGCGGAGATAGAAAGACCCAGTACTTC. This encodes CASSRELPSGDRKTQYF.

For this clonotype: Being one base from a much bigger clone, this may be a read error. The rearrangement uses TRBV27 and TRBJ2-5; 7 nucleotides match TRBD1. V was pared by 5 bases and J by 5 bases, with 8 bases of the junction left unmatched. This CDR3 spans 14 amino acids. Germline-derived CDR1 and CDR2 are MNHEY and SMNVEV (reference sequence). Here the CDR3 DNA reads TGTGCCAGCAGTCTGACAGGGCACGGCGAGACCCAGTACTTC. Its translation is CASSLTGHGETQYF.

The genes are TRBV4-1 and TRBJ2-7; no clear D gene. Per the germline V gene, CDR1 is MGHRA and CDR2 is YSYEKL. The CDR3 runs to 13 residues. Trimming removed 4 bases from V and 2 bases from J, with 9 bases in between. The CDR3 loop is CASSPDQAYEQYF. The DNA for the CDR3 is TGCGCCAGCAGCCCGGACCAAGCCTACGAGCAGTACTTC.

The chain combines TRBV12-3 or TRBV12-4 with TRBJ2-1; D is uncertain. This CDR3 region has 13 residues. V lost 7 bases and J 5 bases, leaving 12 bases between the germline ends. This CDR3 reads CASTLMANNEQFF. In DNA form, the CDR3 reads TGTGCCAGCACCTTAATGGCCAACAATGAGCAGTTCTTC.

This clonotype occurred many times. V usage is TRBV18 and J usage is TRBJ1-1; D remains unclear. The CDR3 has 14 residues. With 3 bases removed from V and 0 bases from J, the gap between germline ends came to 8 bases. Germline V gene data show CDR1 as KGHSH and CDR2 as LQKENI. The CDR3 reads CASSPTDMNTEAFF. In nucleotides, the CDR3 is TGTGCCAGCTCACCTACGGATATGAACACTGAAGCTTTCTTT.

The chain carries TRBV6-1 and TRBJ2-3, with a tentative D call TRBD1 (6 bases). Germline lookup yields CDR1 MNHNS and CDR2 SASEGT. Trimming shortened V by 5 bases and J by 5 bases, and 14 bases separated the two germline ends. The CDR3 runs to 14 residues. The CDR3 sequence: CASSPQGRGDTQYF. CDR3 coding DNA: TGTGCCAGCAGTCCGCAGGGCAGGGGAGATACGCAGTATTTT.

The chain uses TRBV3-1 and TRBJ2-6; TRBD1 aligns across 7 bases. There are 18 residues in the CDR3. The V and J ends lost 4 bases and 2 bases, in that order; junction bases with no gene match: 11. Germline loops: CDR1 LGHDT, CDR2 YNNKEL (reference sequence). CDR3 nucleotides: TGTGCCAGCAGCCCTCGACAGGGTGAAATTACTGGGGCCAACGTCCTGACTTTC. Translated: CASSPRQGEITGANVLTF.

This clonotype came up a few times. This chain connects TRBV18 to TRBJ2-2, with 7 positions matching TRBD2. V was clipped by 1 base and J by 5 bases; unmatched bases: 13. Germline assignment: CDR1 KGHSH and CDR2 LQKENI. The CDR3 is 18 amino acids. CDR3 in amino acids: CASSPLRHAGVGTGELFF. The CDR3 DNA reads TGTGCCAGCTCACCACTGAGGCACGCGGGAGTCGGGACCGGGGAGCTGTTTTTT.

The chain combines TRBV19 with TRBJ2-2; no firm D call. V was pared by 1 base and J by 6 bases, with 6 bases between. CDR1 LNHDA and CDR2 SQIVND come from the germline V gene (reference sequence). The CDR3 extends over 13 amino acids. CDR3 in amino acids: CASSIVSPGELFF. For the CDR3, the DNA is TGTGCCAGTAGTATAGTCAGTCCCGGGGAGCTGTTTTTT. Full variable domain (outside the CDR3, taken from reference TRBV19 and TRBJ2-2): DGGITQSPKYLFRKEGQNVTLSCEQNLNHDAMYWYRQDPGQGLRLIYYSQIVNDFQKGDIAEGYSVSREKKESFPLTVTSAQKNPTAFYLCASSIVSPGELFFGEGSRLTVL.

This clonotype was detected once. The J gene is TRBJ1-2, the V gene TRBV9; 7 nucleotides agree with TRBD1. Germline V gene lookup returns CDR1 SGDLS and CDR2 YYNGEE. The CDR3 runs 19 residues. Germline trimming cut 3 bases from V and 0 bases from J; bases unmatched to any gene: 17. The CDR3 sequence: CASSGVRQGTNLSNYGYTF. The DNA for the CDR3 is TGTGCCAGCAGCGGAGTGCGACAGGGAACGAATCTATCTAACTATGGCTACACCTTC.

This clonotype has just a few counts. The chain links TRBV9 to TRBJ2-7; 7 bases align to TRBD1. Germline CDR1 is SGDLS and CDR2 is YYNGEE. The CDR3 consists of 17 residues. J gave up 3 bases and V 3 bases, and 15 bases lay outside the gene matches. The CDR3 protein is CASSARDSLWSVYEQYF. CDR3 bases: TGTGCCAGCAGCGCCCGGGACAGCCTATGGAGTGTCTACGAGCAGTACTTC.

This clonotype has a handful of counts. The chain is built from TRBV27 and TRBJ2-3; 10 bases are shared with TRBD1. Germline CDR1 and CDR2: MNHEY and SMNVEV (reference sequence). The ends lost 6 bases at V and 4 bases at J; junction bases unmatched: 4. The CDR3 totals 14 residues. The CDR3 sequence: CASRWDRGPDTQYF. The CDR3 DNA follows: TGTGCCAGCAGATGGGACAGGGGCCCAGATACGCAGTATTTT.

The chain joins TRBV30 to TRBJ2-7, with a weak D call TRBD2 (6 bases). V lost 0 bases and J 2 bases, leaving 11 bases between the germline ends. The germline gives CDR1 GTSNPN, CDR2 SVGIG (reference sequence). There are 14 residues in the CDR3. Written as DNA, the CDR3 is TGTGCCTGGAGTGTACGGGGGTACCCCTACGAGCAGTACTTC. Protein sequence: CAWSVRGYPYEQYF.

CDR3 in amino acids: CASSLKRGVYNEQFF. In nucleotides, the CDR3 is TGTGCCAGCAGCTTAAAGCGGGGGGTCTACAATGAGCAGTTCTTC. J is TRBJ2-1 and V is TRBV7-3; 9 bases fit TRBD2. V lost 1 base, J lost 3 bases, and 1 base stayed unmatched. Germline CDR1 is SGHTA and CDR2 is FQGTGA. The CDR3 covers 15 residues.

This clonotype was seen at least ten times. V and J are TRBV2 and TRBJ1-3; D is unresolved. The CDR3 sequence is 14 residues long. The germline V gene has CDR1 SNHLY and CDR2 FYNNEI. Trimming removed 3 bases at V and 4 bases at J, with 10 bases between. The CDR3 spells CASSEEGKGNTIYF. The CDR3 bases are TGTGCCAGCAGTGAGGAGGGAAAGGGAAACACCATATATTTT.

CDR3 sequence (DNA): TGTGCCAGTTATACAGGGGGCGGCGATCAGCCCCAGCATTTT. It codes for CASYTGGGDQPQHF. The rearrangement joins TRBV28 to TRBJ1-5, with 9 positions matching TRBD1. Germline V CDR1 and CDR2: MDHEN, SYDVKM. The CDR3 sequence is 14 residues long. V trimming: 9 bases; J trimming: 5 bases; junction bases outside the gene matches: 8.

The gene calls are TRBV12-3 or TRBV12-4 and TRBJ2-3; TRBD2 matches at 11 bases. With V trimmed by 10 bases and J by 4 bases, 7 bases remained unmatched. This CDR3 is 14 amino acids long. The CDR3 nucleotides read TGTGCCATAACTTTAGCGGGGGGGTCAGATACGCAGTATTTT. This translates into CAITLAGGSDTQYF.

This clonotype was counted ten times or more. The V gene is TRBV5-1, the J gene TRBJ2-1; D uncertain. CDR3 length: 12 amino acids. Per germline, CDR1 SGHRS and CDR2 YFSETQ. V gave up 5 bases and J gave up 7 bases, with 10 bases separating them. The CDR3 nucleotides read TGCGCCAGCAGGGCGTCGGGTAATGAGCAGTTCTTC. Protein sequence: CASRASGNEQFF.

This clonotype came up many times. The CDR3 region is CASRQKRGGQETQYF. For the CDR3, the DNA is TGTGCCAGCAGACAAAAGCGGGGAGGGCAAGAGACCCAGTACTTC. The chain uses TRBV2 and TRBJ2-5; 7 bases are a match to TRBD2. The V segment lost 6 bases and the J segment 2 bases; nucleotides outside the gene matches: 9. The CDR3 is made up of 15 amino acids. Germline CDR1 reads SNHLY; CDR2 reads FYNNEI.

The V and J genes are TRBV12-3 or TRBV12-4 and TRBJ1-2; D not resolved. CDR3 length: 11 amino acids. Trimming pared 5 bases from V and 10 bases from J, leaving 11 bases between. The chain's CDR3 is CASSRFIDYTF. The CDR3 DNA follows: TGTGCCAGCAGTCGCTTTATCGACTACACCTTC.

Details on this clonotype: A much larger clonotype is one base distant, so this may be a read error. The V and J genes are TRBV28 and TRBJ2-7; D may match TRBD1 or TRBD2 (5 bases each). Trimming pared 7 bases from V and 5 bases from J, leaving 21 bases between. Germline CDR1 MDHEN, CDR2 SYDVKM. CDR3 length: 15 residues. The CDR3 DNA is TGTGCCAGCACCTTGTCGGGACCGAGAGGGAACGAGCAGTACTTC. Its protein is CASTLSGPRGNEQYF.

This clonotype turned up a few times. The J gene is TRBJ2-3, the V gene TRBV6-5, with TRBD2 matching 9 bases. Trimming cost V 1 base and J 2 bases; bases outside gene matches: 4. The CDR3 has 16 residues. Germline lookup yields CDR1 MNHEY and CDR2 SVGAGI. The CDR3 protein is CASSYLAGELTDTQYF. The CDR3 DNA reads TGTGCCAGCAGTTACTTAGCGGGAGAACTCACAGATACGCAGTATTTT.

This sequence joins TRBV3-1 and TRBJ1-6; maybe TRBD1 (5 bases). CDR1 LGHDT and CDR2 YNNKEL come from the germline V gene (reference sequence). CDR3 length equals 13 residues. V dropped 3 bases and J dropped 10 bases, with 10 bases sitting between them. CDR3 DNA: TGTGCCAGCAGCCATGGGGCGGAGTCACCCCTCCACTTT. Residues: CASSHGAESPLHF.

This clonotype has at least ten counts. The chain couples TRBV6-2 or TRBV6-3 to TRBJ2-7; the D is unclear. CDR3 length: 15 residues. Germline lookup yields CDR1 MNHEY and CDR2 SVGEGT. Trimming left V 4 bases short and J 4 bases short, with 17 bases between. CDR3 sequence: CASSFTAVPDYEQYF. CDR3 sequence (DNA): TGTGCCAGCAGTTTTACTGCGGTCCCGGATTACGAGCAGTACTTC.